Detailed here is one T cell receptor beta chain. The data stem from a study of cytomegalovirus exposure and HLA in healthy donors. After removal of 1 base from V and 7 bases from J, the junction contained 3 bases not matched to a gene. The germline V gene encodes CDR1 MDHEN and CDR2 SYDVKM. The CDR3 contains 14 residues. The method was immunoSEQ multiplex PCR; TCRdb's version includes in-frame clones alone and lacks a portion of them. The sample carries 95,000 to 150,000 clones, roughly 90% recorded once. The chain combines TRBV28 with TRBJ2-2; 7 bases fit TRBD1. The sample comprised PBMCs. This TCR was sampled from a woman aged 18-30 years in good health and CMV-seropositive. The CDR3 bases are TGTGCCAGCAGTTTATTAGGGGGCCGCGGGGAGCTGTTTTTT. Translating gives CASSLLGGRGELFF.